The clone carrying this T cell receptor (beta chain) was seen ten or more times. Its cognate antigen is unknown. The data stem from a study of T cells in Graves' hyperthyroidism and ophthalmopathy. There were TCR beta CDR3 regions amplified from RNA transcripts. With the HTBI primer set, the TCR CDR3 went through a first round of RT-PCR. TCRdb analysed the multiplex PCR reads with MiXCR anew, one entry per CDR3 protein. The sample carries fewer than 750,000 distinct CDR3 sequences, roughly 15% recorded once. Study-wide findings and caveats: The model forecast ophthalmopathy, anticipating it by a median approximately 6.1 months before onset.

Duration under 3 months, a NOSPECS grade of at least 4, and a Clinical Activity Score of at least 3 characterized the ophthalmopathy patients. Clinical symptoms, serum thyroxine and TRAb, thyroid ultrasound and orbital computed tomography together formed the diagnostic basis. The TCR originated in a woman aged 45-60 years with Graves' ophthalmopathy. Sequencing was performed on blood.

CDR3 DNA: TGTGCCAGCACCCCAGCTCGGGCTTCGTACGAGCAGTACTTC. Translating gives CASTPARASYEQYF. The rearrangement uses TRBV6-1 and TRBJ2-7; no definite D call. Germline loops: CDR1 MNHNS, CDR2 SASEGT. This CDR3 has 14 amino acids. V gave up 7 bases and J gave up 4 bases, with 17 bases separating them.